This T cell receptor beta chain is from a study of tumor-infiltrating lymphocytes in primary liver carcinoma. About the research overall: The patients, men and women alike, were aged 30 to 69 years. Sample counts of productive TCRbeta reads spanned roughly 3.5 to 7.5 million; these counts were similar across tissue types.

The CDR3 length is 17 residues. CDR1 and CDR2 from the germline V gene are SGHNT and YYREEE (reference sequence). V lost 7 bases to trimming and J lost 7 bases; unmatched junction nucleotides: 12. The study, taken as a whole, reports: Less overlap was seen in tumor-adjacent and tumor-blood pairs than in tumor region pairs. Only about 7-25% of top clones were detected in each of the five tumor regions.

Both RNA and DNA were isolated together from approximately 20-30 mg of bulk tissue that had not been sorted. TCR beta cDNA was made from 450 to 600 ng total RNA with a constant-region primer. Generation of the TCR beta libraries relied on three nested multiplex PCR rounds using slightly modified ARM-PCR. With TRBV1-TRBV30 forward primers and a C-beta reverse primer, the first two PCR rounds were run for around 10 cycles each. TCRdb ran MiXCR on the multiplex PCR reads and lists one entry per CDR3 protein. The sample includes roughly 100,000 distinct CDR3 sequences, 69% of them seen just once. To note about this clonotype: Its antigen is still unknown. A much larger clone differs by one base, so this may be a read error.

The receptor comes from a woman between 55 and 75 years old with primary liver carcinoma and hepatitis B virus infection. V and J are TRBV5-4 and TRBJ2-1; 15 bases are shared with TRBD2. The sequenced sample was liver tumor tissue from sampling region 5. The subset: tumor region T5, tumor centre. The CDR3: CASCWTSGRASVNEQFF. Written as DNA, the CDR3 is TGTGCCAGCTGCTGGACTAGCGGGAGGGCCTCCGTGAATGAGCAGTTCTTC.